This T cell receptor beta chain was obtained from a study of cytotoxic CD8 clonotypes in ibrutinib-treated CLL. Findings and caveats of the study: Upon ibrutinib response clonality rose, and upon progression it fell back toward baseline. Baseline values of clonality outstripped age-matched healthy donors and followed circulating CD8+ T-cell counts.

Deep sequencing aimed at 1 in 200,000 to 1 in 1 million T cells' resolution. Assay used: immunoSEQ multiplex PCR; TCRdb lists only in-frame clones, some missing. The repertoire includes roughly 250,000 clones, under 80% of them detected once, and just over 15% sits in the top ten. The CDR3 is 13 amino acids. V was clipped by 1 base and J by 10 bases, with 11 bases between them. From germline, CDR1 is SGHNT and CDR2 YENEEA. Of note for this clone: Its antigen remains unidentified.

This rearrangement joins TRBV11-3 to TRBJ2-1; D might be TRBD2 (5 bases). The sequence came from a human donor with chronic lymphocytic leukemia. The specimen comprised PBMCs, sampled after 24 months of ibrutinib treatment. The CDR3 sequence is CASSLGPTREQFF. CDR3 nucleotides: TGTGCCAGCAGCTTAGGTCCCACTAGGGAGCAGTTCTTC. The whole variable domain, filled in from reference TRBV11-3 and TRBJ2-1, reads EAGVVQSPRYKIIEKKQPVAFWCNPISGHNTLYWYLQNLGQGPELLIRYENEEAVDDSQLPKDRFSAERLKGVDSTLKIQPAELGDSAVYLCASSLGPTREQFFGPGTRLTVL.